A single T cell receptor (beta chain) is shown here with its context. Antigen unknown. Synthesis of TCR cDNA relied on 5'RACE template switching, which attached a universal primer site and UMIs. In TCRdb, the 5' RACE reads were re-called with MiXCR into one record per CDR3 protein. The sample shows around 350,000 distinct CDR3 sequences, more than 9% of them seen only once. V dropped 6 bases and J dropped 5 bases, with 18 bases sitting between them. The CDR3 extends over 15 amino acids. CDR1 and CDR2 (germline): MDHEN, SYDVKM. The data are from a study of T cells after yellow fever vaccination. Overall study findings and caveats: High-abundance clonotypes from the bulk population could contaminate FACS-sorted repertoires.

This receptor was taken from a man younger than 35 who received the YFV17D yellow fever vaccine. The chain is built from TRBV28 and TRBJ2-3, with D possibly matching TRBD2 (6 bases). The starting material was PBMCs, obtained on the day of the first yellow fever vaccination. The DNA for the CDR3 is TGTGCCAGCAGACCGGGACTCGGAATGGAAGATACGCAGTATTTT. This encodes CASRPGLGMEDTQYF.